One and the same sample provided the 20 T cell receptor beta chains below, sequenced in a study of OX40 agonist ivuxolimab in advanced cancers. Assay: immunoSEQ multiplex PCR; the TCRdb copy retains only in-frame clones and omits some. The profile shows nearly 65,000 clones, about 89% of them singletons. Material: CD4+ or CD8+ T cells sorted from blood, obtained in a trial of the OX40 agonist ivuxolimab. These receptors were taken from an adult with an advanced solid tumor such as melanoma, head and neck, liver or kidney cancer.

The chain has TRBV7-9 and TRBJ2-4; D is undetermined. Trimming removed 4 bases from V and 0 bases from J, with 7 bases in between. The CDR3 covers 14 residues. CDR1 SEHNR and CDR2 FQNEAQ come from the germline V gene (reference sequence). DNA of the CDR3: TGTGCCAGCAGCTCAGAGCTAGCCAAAAACATTCAGTACTTC. Amino acids: CASSSELAKNIQYF.

This chain uses TRBV7-3 with TRBJ1-5, with D hard to call. The CDR3 runs to 17 residues. Deletions cut 2 bases from V and 0 bases from J, with 14 bases between. CDR1 SGHTA and CDR2 FQGTGA come from the germline V gene. The CDR3, as DNA: TGTGCCAGCAGCTTATCCCCGGAGGCACCTAGCAATCAGCCCCAGCATTTT. Its protein product is CASSLSPEAPSNQPQHF.

J is TRBJ2-4 and V is TRBV6-4, with D possibly being TRBD1 (5 bases). Germline values: CDR1 MRHNA, CDR2 SNTAGT. V lost 4 bases and J 8 bases, leaving 18 bases between the germline ends. The CDR3 runs 15 residues. This chain's CDR3 is CASSGRQSGDDIQYF. Written as DNA, the CDR3 is TGTGCCAGCAGTGGAAGACAGTCGGGTGATGACATTCAGTACTTC.

The V and J genes are TRBV27 and TRBJ2-2, with D maybe TRBD2 (7 bases). V lost 0 bases to trimming and J lost 6 bases, with 8 bases between them. This CDR3 is built from 14 residues. The germline gives CDR1 MNHEY, CDR2 SMNVEV (reference sequence). CDR3 nucleotide sequence: TGTGCCAGCAGTTTATCGCGGGGGCCCGGGGAGCTGTTTTTT. It translates to CASSLSRGPGELFF.

The chain carries TRBV7-3 and TRBJ2-7, with D maybe TRBD1 (6 bases). Trimming stripped 5 bases from V and 5 bases from J, with 16 bases between. The germline V gene encodes CDR1 SGHTA and CDR2 FQGTGA. The CDR3 length is 14 residues. The CDR3 region is CASSPTGSPHEQYF. In DNA form, the CDR3 reads TGTGCCAGCAGCCCCACAGGGTCGCCCCACGAGCAGTACTTC.

This clone was detected once. V is TRBV7-8 and J is TRBJ2-7, with 8 nucleotides matching TRBD1. Germline V gene data show CDR1 as SGHVS and CDR2 as FQNEAQ. The V segment lost 3 bases and the J segment 4 bases; nucleotides outside the gene matches: 11. The CDR3 runs 16 residues. CDR3 protein: CASSFAGTGPGYEQYF. The DNA for the CDR3 is TGTGCCAGCAGCTTTGCCGGGACAGGCCCCGGGTACGAGCAGTACTTC.

The chain combines TRBV7-9 with TRBJ1-4; D might be TRBD1 (6 bases). CDR1 is SEHNR and CDR2 is FQNEAQ in the germline V gene (reference sequence). CDR3 length: 14 residues. The V and J ends lost 5 bases and 8 bases respectively, with 15 bases between them. CDR3 DNA sequence: TGTGCCAGCAGCGACGACAGGTTGCAGGAAAAACTGTTTTTT. It is translated as CASSDDRLQEKLFF.

The chain is built from TRBV9 and TRBJ2-2, with a possible D match to TRBD1 (6 bases). V gave up 2 bases and J gave up 0 bases, with 14 bases separating them. Per the germline V gene, CDR1 is SGDLS and CDR2 is YYNGEE. This CDR3 is built from 17 residues. The CDR3 is CASSVFLTGANTGELFF. Written as DNA, the CDR3 is TGTGCCAGCAGCGTTTTCCTGACAGGCGCGAACACCGGGGAGCTGTTTTTT.

The CDR3 is CASSVTSGRNSSYNEQFF. The CDR3 DNA follows: TGTGCCAGCAGTGTTACTAGCGGGAGAAATAGCTCCTACAATGAGCAGTTCTTC. The gene calls are TRBV2 and TRBJ2-1, with TRBD2 matching over 11 bases. Germline CDR1 SNHLY, CDR2 FYNNEI. The CDR3 consists of 18 residues. V lost 4 bases, J lost 0 bases, and 8 bases stayed unmatched.

The rearrangement joins TRBV13 to TRBJ1-4, with D hard to call. V gave up 0 bases and J gave up 3 bases, with 5 bases separating them. This CDR3 has 14 residues. The germline CDR1 and CDR2 sequences are PRHDT and FYEKMQ (reference sequence). The CDR3 nucleotides read TGTGCCAGCAGCTTAGGGGGATCTAATGAAAAACTGTTTTTT. It encodes CASSLGGSNEKLFF. The variable domain in full, with the rest retrieved from reference TRBV13 and TRBJ1-4, is AAGVIQSPRHLIKEKRETATLKCYPIPRHDTVYWYQQGPGQDPQFLISFYEKMQSDKGSIPDRFSAQQFSDYHSELNMSSLELGDSALYFCASSLGGSNEKLFFGSGTQLSVL.

V and J are TRBV5-6 and TRBJ2-7; D not resolved. Germline V CDR1 and CDR2: SGHDT, YYEEEE. Trimming pared 1 base from V and 4 bases from J, leaving 18 bases between. This CDR3 has 16 amino acids. The CDR3 region is CASSLSSRLEHYEQYV. The CDR3 DNA is TGTGCCAGCAGCTTGTCTTCCAGGTTGGAGCATTACGAGCAGTACGTC.

The J gene is TRBJ2-7, the V gene TRBV6-1, with 8 bases identical to TRBD1. The CDR3 consists of 15 residues. Germline-derived CDR1 and CDR2 are MNHNS and SASEGT. After removal of 4 bases from V and 1 base from J, the junction contained 6 bases not matched to a gene. In DNA form, the CDR3 reads TGTGCCAGCAGTGGTGGGACAGGCGTTTCCTACGAGCAGTACTTC. Amino acid sequence: CASSGGTGVSYEQYF.

The chain employs TRBV11-2 and TRBJ2-6; D remains ambiguous. The CDR3 runs to 15 residues. Per germline, CDR1 SGHAT and CDR2 FQNNGV. V lost 5 bases and J 19 bases, leaving 27 bases between the germline ends. CDR3 in amino acids: CASSLEVGILWEQTF. DNA of the CDR3: TGTGCCAGCAGCCTCGAGGTGGGGATTTTATGGGAACAAACTTTC.

The CDR3 here is CASSPLGDRGLTDTQYF. CDR3 in DNA: TGTGCCAGCAGCCCGCTAGGGGACAGGGGCCTAACAGATACGCAGTATTTT. The chain joins TRBV7-9 to TRBJ2-3; 10 nucleotides line up with TRBD1. Per germline, CDR1 SEHNR and CDR2 FQNEAQ (reference sequence). This CDR3 has 17 residues. V was clipped by 5 bases and J by 3 bases; unmatched bases: 11.

J is TRBJ2-7 and V is TRBV11-1, with a possible D match to TRBD2 (6 bases). The CDR3 is 13 residues long. Germline V gives CDR1 SGHAT, CDR2 FQDESV (reference sequence). V was clipped by 5 bases and J by 3 bases, with 11 bases between them. As DNA, the CDR3 is TGTGCCAGCAGCCTGGCGGGGCACTACGAGCAGTACTTC. This translates into CASSLAGHYEQYF.

The gene calls are TRBV10-3 and TRBJ1-5; D is undetermined. This CDR3 is 14 amino acids long. The V end lost 4 bases, the J end lost 2 bases, and 9 bases lay between the germline ends. Germline CDR1 ENHRY, CDR2 SYGVKD. CDR3 bases: TGTGCCATCAGTGGTGGGATGGGCAATCAGCCCCAGCATTTT. It encodes CAISGGMGNQPQHF.

The chain couples TRBV9 to TRBJ1-5, with 10 bases that match TRBD1. Per the germline V gene, CDR1 is SGDLS and CDR2 is YYNGEE. The ends lost 2 bases at V and 4 bases at J; junction bases unmatched: 9. This CDR3 is built from 17 residues. CDR3 sequence: CASSVGGGTGANQPQHF. The DNA of the CDR3 is TGTGCCAGCAGCGTGGGCGGAGGGACAGGGGCTAATCAGCCCCAGCATTTT.

The V and J genes are TRBV7-2 and TRBJ2-1; either TRBD1 or TRBD2 may supply D (5 bases each). Germline CDR1 and CDR2: SGHTA and FQGNSA. This CDR3 contains 16 residues. V was pared by 5 bases and J by 3 bases, with 17 bases between. The chain's CDR3 is CASSLGPGPLYNEQFF. DNA for the CDR3: TGTGCCAGCAGCCTAGGCCCGGGGCCCCTCTACAATGAGCAGTTCTTC. The variable domain in full, with the rest retrieved from reference TRBV7-2 and TRBJ2-1, is GAGVSQSPSNKVTEKGKDVELRCDPISGHTALYWYRQSLGQGLEFLIYFQGNSAPDKSGLPSDRFSAERTGGSVSTLTIQRTQQEDSAVYLCASSLGPGPLYNEQFFGPGTRLTVL.

The chain is built from TRBV28 and TRBJ1-2; 8 nucleotides agree with TRBD1. The germline V gene has CDR1 MDHEN and CDR2 SYDVKM. This CDR3 region has 13 residues. Trimming removed 7 bases from V and 3 bases from J; junction bases left unmatched: 4. The CDR3 nucleotides are TGTGCCAGCACCGGACAGGGATACTATGGCTACACCTTC. It yields the protein CASTGQGYYGYTF.

V usage is TRBV7-3 and J usage is TRBJ2-2, with TRBD2 matching 10 bases. Germline V CDR1 and CDR2: SGHTA, FQGTGA. CDR3 length: 16 residues. With V trimmed by 3 bases and J by 7 bases, 8 bases remained unmatched. CDR3 bases: TGTGCCAGCAGCTTTTCTCTAGCGGGAGCGGGCGGGGAGCTGTTTTTT. Amino acid sequence: CASSFSLAGAGGELFF.